This entry describes one T cell receptor beta chain. No antigen is known for it. It may be a read error: a sequence one base away is much more abundant. This specimen comes from a study of T cell repertoires in cytomegalovirus infection. Study in general: Matching HLA type, along with CMV infection, was indicated by public TCR beta signatures.

CDR3 length equals 13 residues. Trimming pared 3 bases from V and 10 bases from J, leaving 13 bases between. Per the germline V gene, CDR1 is MDHEN and CDR2 is SYDVKM. Study-wide results and limits: In two of eight donors, the top clonotype was HLA-C-restricted CMV-specific. Of the TCR beta families, the public ones yielded a cumulative frequency that identified carriers of CMV plus the relevant HLA.

TCRdb redid the calling of the reads with MiXCR, one entry per CDR3 protein. This table holds about 530,000 distinct CDR3 sequences, about 30% found once. This sequence originates from a human donor in good health (CMV status not recorded). Some clones in this sample may be carry-over from other donors' samples. Sequenced sample: PBMCs. The chain couples TRBV28 to TRBJ2-1, with D unclear. The CDR3 here is CASSLPTPWEQFF. The CDR3 bases are TGTGCCAGCAGTTTGCCCACCCCGTGGGAGCAGTTCTTC.